Listed here are 2 T cell receptor beta chains from one sample, sequenced in a study of blood T cell repertoires in COVID-19. The assay was immunoSEQ multiplex PCR, and TCRdb's table has in-frame clones only and misses some. The sample lists approximately 97,000 clones; roughly 84% were seen once. Sequenced sample: peripheral blood. The source is a human donor in a cohort sampled during active COVID-19.

The chain links TRBV19 to TRBJ2-5; 9 bases fit TRBD1. The CDR3 has 14 residues. Losses at the gene ends were 5 bases for V and 6 bases for J; bases not matched to a gene: 7. Germline assignment: CDR1 LNHDA and CDR2 SQIVND (reference sequence). In DNA, the CDR3 is TGTGCCAGTAGTTTCCGGACAGGGGTAAAGACCCAGTACTTC. Its protein is CASSFRTGVKTQYF.

In this sample, this clone turned up a few times. This chain connects TRBV10-2 to TRBJ2-7; 9 bases map to TRBD1. In germline, CDR1 is WSHSY, CDR2 SAAADI. V trimming: 6 bases; J trimming: 2 bases; junction bases outside the gene matches: 5. The CDR3 extends over 14 amino acids. The CDR3 sequence is CASSAGQGPYEQYF. The CDR3 coding sequence is TGCGCCAGCAGCGCAGGACAGGGGCCCTACGAGCAGTACTTC.